Each of the 26 T cell receptor beta chains below was sequenced from the same sample in a study of early T cells in non-severe SARS-CoV-2 infection (dated by TCRdb to about 2021). The library came from 5' RACE. The listed sequencing device is NextSeq 500. TCRdb reprocessing: public reads trimmed at Q25 with fastp, clones called with MiXCR, in-frame beta chains kept. One record per CDR3 amino acid sequence lists the most common genes and DNA. Counted in this sample were 84,000 or so distinct CDR3 sequences; around an eighth of them appeared once. The leading ten clones occupy roughly 3% of the sample. Source material: whole blood. The receptors were gathered from an adult who was a healthcare worker with PCR-confirmed SARS-CoV-2 infection or an uninfected control (not recorded which).

The genes are TRBV29-1 and TRBJ2-1; D not certain. The germline V and J ends were trimmed by 8 bases and 5 bases, with 7 bases remaining between them. This CDR3 contains 10 residues. Germline V lookup: CDR1 SQVTM, CDR2 ANQGSEA. As DNA, the CDR3 is TGCAGCTTCTGGGACAATGAGCAGTTCTTC. Its protein is CSFWDNEQFF.

This clonotype has at least ten counts. This chain links TRBV30 with TRBJ1-1; D not certain. The CDR3 consists of 11 residues. The germline CDR1 and CDR2 sequences are GTSNPN and SVGIG (reference sequence). The ends were cut back, 2 bases at V and 4 bases at J, with 5 bases in the middle. CDR3 in amino acids: CAWSIGTEAFF. Here the CDR3 DNA reads TGTGCCTGGAGTATTGGCACTGAAGCTTTCTTT.

This clonotype has a handful of counts. The V gene is TRBV7-2, the J gene TRBJ1-1; D gene unclear. Trimming stripped 5 bases from V and 2 bases from J, with 9 bases between. The CDR3 consists of 13 residues. CDR1 and CDR2 from the germline V gene are SGHTA and FQGNSA. The CDR3 sequence: CASSVQINTEAFF. The CDR3 DNA follows: TGTGCCAGCAGCGTTCAGATAAACACTGAAGCTTTCTTT.

This clonotype was seen a few times. V usage is TRBV6-1 and J usage is TRBJ1-2, with 7 nucleotides matching TRBD1. V dropped 1 base and J dropped 7; count of bases not matched to a gene: 3. The germline V gene has CDR1 MNHNS and CDR2 SASEGT. The CDR3 extends over 13 amino acids. The CDR3 DNA follows: TGTGCCAGCAGTGAAGGAGGGGGCGCTGGCTACACCTTC. Protein product: CASSEGGGAGYTF.

This clonotype was detected many times. The chain carries TRBV5-1 and TRBJ2-2; D gene ambiguous. Trimming pared 2 bases from V and 2 bases from J, leaving 13 bases between. CDR3 length: 16 residues. The germline V gene has CDR1 SGHRS and CDR2 YFSETQ. The CDR3 reads CASSLVVMDNTGELFF. The DNA for the CDR3 is TGCGCCAGCAGCTTAGTAGTTATGGATAACACCGGGGAGCTGTTTTTT.

This clonotype has just a few counts. This chain joins TRBV30 and TRBJ1-4; D unclear. V was trimmed by 4 bases and J by 4 bases, leaving 10 bases between them. Germline V gene sequence: CDR1 GTSNPN, CDR2 SVGIG (reference sequence). This CDR3 is 13 amino acids long. This chain's CDR3 is CAWMGEVNEKLFF. The CDR3 DNA follows: TGTGCCTGGATGGGTGAGGTTAATGAAAAACTGTTTTTT.

The chain employs TRBV12-3 or TRBV12-4 and TRBJ1-1; D gene unclear. Trimming took 7 bases from V and 0 from J, leaving 3 bases between them. This CDR3 is built from 11 residues. The CDR3 DNA follows: TGTGCCAGCACTTTGAACACTGAAGCTTTCTTT. This encodes CASTLNTEAFF.

The chain joins TRBV28 to TRBJ2-3; no reliable D call. This CDR3 region has 13 residues. V was trimmed by 3 bases and J by 4 bases, leaving 8 bases between them. The germline CDR1 and CDR2 sequences are MDHEN and SYDVKM. The CDR3 loop is CASSLSSSDTQYF. CDR3 in DNA: TGTGCCAGCAGTTTGAGTAGCTCAGATACGCAGTATTTT.

CDR3 protein: CASLRDRAKLAAYEQYF. The CDR3 coding sequence is TGTGCCAGCCTACGGGACAGGGCCAAACTTGCCGCCTACGAGCAGTACTTC. This rearrangement joins TRBV2 to TRBJ2-7, with TRBD1 matching over 9 bases. The CDR3 consists of 17 residues. The J segment lost 2 bases and the V segment lost 8 bases, leaving 16 bases of the junction unmatched. Germline CDR1 is SNHLY and CDR2 is FYNNEI.

This clonotype was detected many times. The chain recombines TRBV7-9 with TRBJ2-3; D is undetermined. The V end was cut by 5 bases, the J end by 1 base, with 13 bases between. In germline, CDR1 is SEHNR, CDR2 FQNEAQ (reference sequence). The CDR3 has 15 residues. The CDR3 sequence is CASSLYVRRTDTQYF. For the CDR3, the DNA is TGTGCCAGCAGCCTTTATGTCCGCCGCACAGATACGCAGTATTTT.

This clonotype was observed many times. The chain is built from TRBV7-3 and TRBJ2-1; the match to TRBD2 covers 7 bases. The V gene end was trimmed by 2 bases and the J gene end by 1 base; junction bases not matched to a gene: 5. The CDR3 is 16 residues long. Germline CDR1 reads SGHTA; CDR2 reads FQGTGA. As DNA, the CDR3 is TGTGCCAGCAGCTTACGGGGGGACGGATCCTACAATGAGCAGTTCTTC. The encoded protein is CASSLRGDGSYNEQFF.

The chain uses TRBV27 and TRBJ2-1; TRBD1 agrees at 8 bases. Germline loops: CDR1 MNHEY, CDR2 SMNVEV (reference sequence). The V gene end was trimmed by 3 bases and the J gene end by 8 bases; junction bases not matched to a gene: 12. The CDR3 has 16 residues. In DNA, the CDR3 is TGTGCCAGCAGTTTGGGGAGACAGGGGTTCGCGGATGAGCAGTTCTTC. Translating it yields CASSLGRQGFADEQFF.

This clonotype was observed a handful of times. This chain joins TRBV6-6 and TRBJ2-1, with a weak D call TRBD2 (6 bases). The CDR3 is 13 amino acids. Germline CDR1 MNHNY, CDR2 SVGAGI (reference sequence). Here the CDR3 reads CASDGGPYNEQFF. CDR3 DNA: TGTGCTAGTGACGGGGGACCTTACAATGAGCAGTTCTTC.

This clonotype was seen more than once but under ten times. The rearrangement links TRBV30 to TRBJ1-1, with D perhaps matching TRBD1 (5 bases). This CDR3 comprises 11 residues. The germline V gene has CDR1 GTSNPN and CDR2 SVGIG (reference sequence). The CDR3 protein is CGGRSNTEAFF. CDR3 sequence (DNA): TGTGGGGGACGGTCGAACACTGAAGCTTTCTTT.

The chain combines TRBV14 with TRBJ2-4, with TRBD2 as a possible D gene (5 bases). Germline V gene data show CDR1 as SGHDN and CDR2 as FVKESK. V shed 4 bases and J shed 6 bases, with 10 bases lying between them. This CDR3 comprises 13 residues. The DNA of the CDR3 is TGTGCCAGCAGCCCCCCGGGGTTAAACATTCAGTACTTC. It translates to CASSPPGLNIQYF.

V and J are TRBV27 and TRBJ2-3; no clear D gene. Trimming pared 6 bases from V and 1 base from J, leaving 11 bases between. CDR3 length: 14 amino acids. Per germline, CDR1 MNHEY and CDR2 SMNVEV (reference sequence). The CDR3 sequence: CASRPGTGTDTQYF. CDR3 DNA: TGTGCCAGCAGGCCCGGTACTGGCACAGATACGCAGTATTTT.

The sample holds many counts of this clonotype. J is TRBJ2-3 and V is TRBV7-9; D perhaps matches TRBD2 (6 bases). V was shortened by 4 bases and J by 2 bases, with 10 bases between the two germline ends. CDR1 is SEHNR and CDR2 is FQNEAQ in the germline V gene (reference sequence). The CDR3 runs 14 residues. DNA of the CDR3: TGTGCCAGCAGCTCAAGCGGGTCCACAGATACGCAGTATTTT. This translates into CASSSSGSTDTQYF.

This clonotype was detected ten times or more. The rearrangement joins TRBV5-1 to TRBJ2-1; D may be TRBD1 or TRBD2 (5 bases each). Germline V gene lookup returns CDR1 SGHRS and CDR2 YFSETQ. The V end was cut by 0 bases, the J end by 4 bases, with 17 bases between. The CDR3 runs to 17 residues. Here the CDR3 DNA reads TGCGCCAGCAGCTTGGCGGATAGCTGGTGGGGGTACAATGAGCAGTTCTTC. Protein product: CASSLADSWWGYNEQFF.

The chain recombines TRBV29-1 with TRBJ2-7; the D gene is possibly TRBD1 (6 bases). V was clipped by 5 bases and J by 0 bases, with 8 bases between them. Germline CDR1 is SQVTM and CDR2 is ANQGSEA. The length of the CDR3 is 12 residues. Here the CDR3 DNA reads TGCAGCGTTAAGGACAGCTCCTACGAGCAGTACTTC. This codes for CSVKDSSYEQYF.

The genes are TRBV6-2 or TRBV6-3 and TRBJ1-4; 7 bases fit TRBD1. The CDR3 contains 15 residues. J lost 8 bases, V lost 0 bases, and 6 bases had no gene match. In germline, CDR1 is MNHEY, CDR2 SVGEGT. This CDR3 is CASSYSTRGQEKLFF. In DNA, the CDR3 is TGTGCCAGCAGTTACTCTACCAGGGGACAGGAAAAACTGTTTTTT.

The table lists this clonotype with many counts. This rearrangement joins TRBV3-1 to TRBJ2-3, with a tentative D call TRBD2 (6 bases). The V gene's germline CDR1 is LGHDT and CDR2 YNNKEL (reference sequence). V was clipped by 4 bases and J by 1 base, with 15 bases between them. The CDR3 consists of 16 residues. The CDR3, as DNA: TGTGCCAGCAGCCGGAATCGGGGAGGAGGCACAGATACGCAGTATTTT. It translates to CASSRNRGGGTDTQYF.

There are many counts of this clonotype. The rearrangement links TRBV3-1 to TRBJ2-1; 7 bases match TRBD1. The CDR3 consists of 15 residues. With V trimmed by 4 bases and J by 3 bases, 6 bases remained unmatched. The germline V gene encodes CDR1 LGHDT and CDR2 YNNKEL (reference sequence). Written as DNA, the CDR3 is TGTGCCAGCAGCCCGTCAGACAGGGACTACAATGAGCAGTTCTTC. Its protein product is CASSPSDRDYNEQFF.

This clonotype has a count of ten or more. This chain connects TRBV19 to TRBJ2-2; no firm D call. Germline-derived CDR1 and CDR2 are LNHDA and SQIVND (reference sequence). The CDR3 consists of 17 residues. The V end lost 5 bases, the J end lost 2 bases, and 18 bases lay between the germline ends. CDR3 nucleotide sequence: TGTGCCAGTAGTGAAATCAGCCTAGTAGGCAACACCGGGGAGCTGTTTTTT. The encoded protein is CASSEISLVGNTGELFF.

This clonotype has more than one count but fewer than ten. The gene calls are TRBV6-5 and TRBJ2-3; TRBD2 aligns across 9 bases. Germline V lookup: CDR1 MNHEY, CDR2 SVGAGI. The CDR3 contains 16 residues. V was clipped by 6 bases and J by 0 bases; unmatched bases: 7. Here the CDR3 reads CASRKSSGTSTDTQYF. The CDR3 DNA reads TGTGCCAGCAGGAAGTCTAGCGGGACTAGCACAGATACGCAGTATTTT.

This clonotype has a count of ten or more. The CDR3 sequence is CASSPYDAYSGSPLHF. For the CDR3, the DNA is TGTGCCAGCTCACCCTACGATGCCTATAGCGGTTCACCCCTCCACTTT. The chain uses TRBV18 and TRBJ1-6; no reliable D call. Trimming shortened V by 3 bases and J by 9 bases, and 18 bases separated the two germline ends. The CDR3 is made up of 16 amino acids. Germline V gives CDR1 KGHSH, CDR2 LQKENI. Full variable domain (rest looked up from reference TRBV18 and TRBJ1-6): NAGVMQNPRHLVRRRGQEARLRCSPMKGHSHVYWYRQLPEEGLKFMVYLQKENIIDESGMPKERFSAEFPKEGPSILRIQQVVRGDSAAYFCASSPYDAYSGSPLHFGNGTRLTVT.

This rearrangement joins TRBV7-2 to TRBJ2-7, with a tentative D call TRBD1 (6 bases). V lost 5 bases and J lost 0, with 11 bases in between. CDR3 length equals 14 residues. CDR1 and CDR2 from the germline V gene are SGHTA and FQGNSA. The CDR3 loop is CASSLRQASYEQYF. CDR3 nucleotide sequence: TGTGCCAGCAGCCTCCGACAGGCCTCCTACGAGCAGTACTTC.